This T cell receptor beta chain derives from a study of post-analysis software for immune sequencing data. Study-level findings and limits: Controls showed lower frequencies than patients for roughly five TRBV segments, and TRBV5-6, TRBV5-1 and TRBV20-1 were among these. Normalized Chao1 diversity in multiple sclerosis patients fell significantly below that of controls.

Concerning this clonotype: As yet, its antigen is unknown.

Libraries were made from TCR beta cDNA, and they carried unique molecular identifiers. Input populations of roughly 0.85 to 11 million T cells gave rise to around 500,000 cDNA molecules. TCRdb called the PCR reads again in MiXCR, with one record for every CDR3 protein. The repertoire holds about 500,000 distinct CDR3 sequences, approximately 46% seen once, with roughly 12% in the top ten. Trimming removed 4 bases from V and 9 bases from J; junction bases left unmatched: 7. The CDR3 covers 15 residues. The germline CDR1 and CDR2 sequences are SGHRS and YFSETQ. This sequence joins TRBV5-1 and TRBJ2-1, with 13 bases aligning to TRBD2. The specimen sequenced was blood. This clonotype was obtained from a girl between 5 and 17 years old with multiple sclerosis. The CDR3 is CASSPGLAGAREQFF. DNA for the CDR3: TGCGCCAGCAGCCCAGGACTAGCGGGAGCGCGTGAGCAGTTCTTC.